This T cell receptor (beta chain) was sequenced for a study of T-cell reconstitution after alpha-beta-depleted transplantation in children. Using unique molecular identifiers, the investigators prepared the TCRbeta library. TCRdb reprocessed the PCR reads via MiXCR and lists one record per CDR3 protein. The sample lists about 500,000 distinct CDR3 sequences; less than 35% were seen once. The material was PBMCs from the stem cell graft donor, obtained from the stem cell graft. This TCR was sampled from a human donor who donated a stem cell graft to a child with aplastic anemia.

This chain's CDR3 is CASSLAGQDYEQYF. CDR3 bases: TGCGCCAGCAGCTTGGCGGGACAGGACTACGAGCAGTACTTC. This chain uses TRBV5-1 with TRBJ2-7; 8 nucleotides line up with TRBD1. The V and J ends lost 0 bases and 3 bases, in that order; junction bases with no gene match: 2. In germline, CDR1 is SGHRS, CDR2 YFSETQ. The CDR3 has 14 amino acids.